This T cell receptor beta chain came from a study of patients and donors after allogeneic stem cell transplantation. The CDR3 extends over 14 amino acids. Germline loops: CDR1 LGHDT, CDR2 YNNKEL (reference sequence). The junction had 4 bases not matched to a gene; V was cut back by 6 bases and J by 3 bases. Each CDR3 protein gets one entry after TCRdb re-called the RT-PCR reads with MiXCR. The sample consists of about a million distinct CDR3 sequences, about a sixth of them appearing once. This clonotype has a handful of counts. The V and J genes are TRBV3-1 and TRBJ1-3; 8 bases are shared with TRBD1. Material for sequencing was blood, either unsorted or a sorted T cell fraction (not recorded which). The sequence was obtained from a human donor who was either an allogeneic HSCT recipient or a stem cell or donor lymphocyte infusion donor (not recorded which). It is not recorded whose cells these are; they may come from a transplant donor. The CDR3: CASSHDRGGNTIYF. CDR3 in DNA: TGTGCCAGCAGTCATGACAGGGGTGGAAACACCATATATTTT.